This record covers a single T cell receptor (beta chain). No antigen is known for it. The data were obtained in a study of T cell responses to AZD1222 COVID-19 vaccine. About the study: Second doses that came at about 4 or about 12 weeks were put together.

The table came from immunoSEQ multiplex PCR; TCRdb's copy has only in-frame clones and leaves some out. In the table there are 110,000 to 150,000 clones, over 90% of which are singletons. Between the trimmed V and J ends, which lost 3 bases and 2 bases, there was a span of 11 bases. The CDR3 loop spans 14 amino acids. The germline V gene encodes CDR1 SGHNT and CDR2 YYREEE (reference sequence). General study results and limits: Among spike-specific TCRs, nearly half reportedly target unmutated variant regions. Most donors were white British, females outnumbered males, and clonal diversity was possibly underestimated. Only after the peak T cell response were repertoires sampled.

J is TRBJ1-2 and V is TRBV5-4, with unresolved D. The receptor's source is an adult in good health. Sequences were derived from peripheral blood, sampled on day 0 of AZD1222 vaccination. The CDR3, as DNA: TGTGCCAGCAGCTCGCCGGACGGAAACTATGGCTACACCTTC. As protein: CASSSPDGNYGYTF.